This T cell receptor (beta chain) was captured by sequencing in a study of cytomegalovirus exposure and HLA in healthy donors. Across the whole study: Sequencing of 180 million or so T cells in an earlier analysis found approximately 120 million unique TCR beta sequences.

Both 60 Vbeta primers and 13 Jbeta primers went into the PCR. Clones were sequenced by immunoSEQ multiplex PCR, and TCRdb holds only the in-frame ones, with some missing. The sample records about 85,000 clones, roughly 80% being singletons. In the case of this clone: The antigen is not known. This sample also contains other DNA sequences that code for the same CDR3.

Study-level points and caveats: Prediction of most subjects' HLA-A and HLA-B alleles by TCR beta sequences was reportedly accurate. The study flagged about 150 TCR beta chains as cytomegalovirus-associated. A later analysis showed TCR association rates differing by HLA locus, peaking at DRB1 and lowest at HLA-C.

The clonotype comes from a woman between 50 and 59 years old in good health and CMV-seropositive. Sequencing input: PBMCs.

This chain's CDR3 is CASSLAGGSGYTF. The CDR3 nucleotides read TGCGCCAGCAGCTTGGCAGGGGGCTCTGGCTACACCTTC. The chain links TRBV5-1 to TRBJ1-2; 8 positions agree with TRBD1. There are 13 residues in the CDR3. Germline loops: CDR1 SGHRS, CDR2 YFSETQ. With 0 bases clipped from V and 7 bases from J, the junction kept 2 bases outside the gene matches.